Below, 10 T cell receptor beta chains from the same sample are listed, as sequenced in a study of T-cell memory formation after mild COVID-19. TCRdb analysed the 5' RACE reads with MiXCR anew, one entry per CDR3 protein. The sample lists about 39,000 distinct CDR3 sequences, 5% to 7% occurring once. Sequenced input: PBMCs or a T cell subset sorted from them (not recorded which). Receptors were obtained from an adult who had mild COVID-19 (a few samples of this study predate the infection). Cell type and time point are not known.

In this sample, this clonotype turned up many times. This chain uses TRBV7-9 with TRBJ2-1; tentatively, D is TRBD1 (6 bases). This CDR3 is built from 16 residues. The germline gives CDR1 SEHNR, CDR2 FQNEAQ (reference sequence). Trimming took off 1 base at V and 3 bases at J, with 13 bases between the two ends. The CDR3: CASSLGAGTSYNEQFF. The DNA for the CDR3 is TGTGCCAGCAGCTTAGGGGCCGGGACAAGCTACAATGAGCAGTTCTTC.

V usage is TRBV7-2 and J usage is TRBJ2-5, with D possibly being TRBD1 or TRBD2 (5 bases each). CDR1 and CDR2 (germline): SGHTA, FQGNSA. Trimming cost V 6 bases and J 4 bases, with 21 bases left between them. The CDR3 length is 16 residues. CDR3 residues: CASSYLWGIEAETQYF. The CDR3 coding sequence is TGTGCCAGCAGTTATCTTTGGGGGATAGAGGCAGAGACCCAGTACTTC.

This clonotype was counted ten times or more. The chain recombines TRBV11-2 with TRBJ1-5; D gene uncertain. Germline V CDR1 and CDR2: SGHAT, FQNNGV. V lost 3 bases and J 8 bases, leaving 11 bases between the germline ends. The CDR3 totals 13 residues. CDR3 nucleotides: TGTGCCAGCAGCTTCCATCAAAGGGAGCCCCAGCATTTT. This codes for CASSFHQREPQHF. Combining the CDR3 with reference TRBV11-2 and TRBJ1-5 gives the whole variable domain EAGVAQSPRYKIIEKRQSVAFWCNPISGHATLYWYQQILGQGPKLLIQFQNNGVVDDSQLPKDRFSAERLKGVDSTLKIQPAKLEDSAVYLCASSFHQREPQHFGDGTRLSIL.

Ten or more counts support this clonotype. This CDR3 reads CASSPGTSGGTQYF. CDR3 coding DNA: TGCGCCAGCAGCCCTGGGACTAGCGGGGGAACGCAGTATTTT. The chain recombines TRBV5-1 with TRBJ2-3, with 14 bases identical to TRBD2. V dropped 4 bases and J dropped 9; count of bases not matched to a gene: 4. The CDR3 is made up of 14 amino acids. The V gene's germline CDR1 is SGHRS and CDR2 YFSETQ.

The rearrangement uses TRBV11-1 and TRBJ2-7; a possible D gene is TRBD2 (6 bases). The CDR3 is 14 residues long. V lost 1 base to trimming and J lost 6 bases, with 13 bases between them. Germline CDR1 SGHAT, CDR2 FQDESV (reference sequence). The CDR3 reads CASSLVHSGGEQYF. Written as DNA, the CDR3 is TGTGCCAGCAGCTTAGTTCACTCCGGGGGCGAGCAGTACTTC.

This clonotype was detected a few times. The chain uses TRBV7-3 and TRBJ2-1; D uncertain. V was trimmed by 3 bases and J by 4 bases, leaving 10 bases between them. Germline-derived CDR1 and CDR2 are SGHTA and FQGTGA. This CDR3 spans 14 amino acids. This CDR3 reads CASSFSPGYNEQFF. The CDR3 DNA reads TGTGCCAGCAGCTTTTCTCCCGGTTACAATGAGCAGTTCTTC.

The chain uses TRBV7-8 and TRBJ2-7; D unresolved. This CDR3 contains 13 residues. The ends were cut back, 6 bases at V and 6 bases at J, with 15 bases in the middle. Germline lookup yields CDR1 SGHVS and CDR2 FQNEAQ. The CDR3 spells CASRPEQFGEQYF. CDR3 nucleotide sequence: TGTGCCAGCAGACCCGAGCAATTCGGCGAGCAGTACTTC.

There are a few counts of this clonotype. This chain links TRBV15 with TRBJ1-5, with unresolved D. The CDR3 has 16 residues. CDR1 LNHNV and CDR2 YYDKDF come from the germline V gene (reference sequence). V was trimmed by 0 bases and J by 2 bases, leaving 11 bases between them. CDR3 bases: TGTGCCACCAGCAGAGAAGGTGGAGCAGGCAATCAGCCCCAGCATTTT. It codes for CATSREGGAGNQPQHF.

This clonotype came up a few times. The chain has TRBV5-1 and TRBJ1-2; TRBD1 agrees at 8 bases. With 0 bases clipped from V and 6 bases from J, the junction kept 7 bases outside the gene matches. Germline CDR1 SGHRS, CDR2 YFSETQ. The CDR3 totals 15 residues. The CDR3 DNA reads TGCGCCAGCAGCTTGGGGGCAGGGGGCCAGAATGGCTACACCTTC. As protein: CASSLGAGGQNGYTF. Full variable domain (remainder filled in from reference TRBV5-1 and TRBJ1-2): KAGVTQTPRYLIKTRGQQVTLSCSPISGHRSVSWYQQTPGQGLQFLFEYFSETQRNKGNFPGRFSGRQFSNSRSEMNVSTLELGDSALYLCASSLGAGGQNGYTFGSGTRLTVV.

The V gene is TRBV12-3 or TRBV12-4, the J gene TRBJ1-1; D gene ambiguous. Trimming cost V 5 bases and J 7 bases, with 14 bases left between them. The CDR3 has 13 residues. The CDR3 DNA reads TGTGCCAGCAGTCTCTACGGAGGCCATGAAGCTTTCTTT. Translated, it gives CASSLYGGHEAFF.